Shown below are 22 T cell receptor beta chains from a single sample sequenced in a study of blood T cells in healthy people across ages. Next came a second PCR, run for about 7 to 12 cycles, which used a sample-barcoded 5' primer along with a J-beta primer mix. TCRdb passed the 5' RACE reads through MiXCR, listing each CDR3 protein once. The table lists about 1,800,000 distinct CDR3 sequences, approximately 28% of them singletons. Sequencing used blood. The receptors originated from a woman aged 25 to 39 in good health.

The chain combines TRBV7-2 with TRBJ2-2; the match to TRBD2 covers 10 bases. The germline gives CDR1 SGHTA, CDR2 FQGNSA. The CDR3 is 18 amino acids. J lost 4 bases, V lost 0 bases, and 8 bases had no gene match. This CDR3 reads CASSLAASGGRGTGELFF. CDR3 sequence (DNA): TGTGCCAGCAGCTTAGCGGCTAGCGGGGGTAGGGGCACCGGGGAGCTGTTTTTT.

CDR3 bases: TGTGCCAGCAGCGAGACAGGCGGGGGGCGAAATCAGCCCCAGCATTTT. Translated, it gives CASSETGGGRNQPQHF. The chain carries TRBV12-3 or TRBV12-4 and TRBJ1-5, with a weak D call TRBD1 (6 bases). Trimming pared 6 bases from V and 4 bases from J, leaving 19 bases between. The CDR3 totals 16 residues.

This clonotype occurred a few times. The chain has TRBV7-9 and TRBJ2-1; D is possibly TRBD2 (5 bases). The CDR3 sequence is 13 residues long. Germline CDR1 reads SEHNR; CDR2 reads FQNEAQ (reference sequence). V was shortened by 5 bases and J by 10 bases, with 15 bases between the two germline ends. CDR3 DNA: TGTGCCAGCAGCGCGAGAGGGAATGGGGAGCAGTTCTTC. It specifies CASSARGNGEQFF. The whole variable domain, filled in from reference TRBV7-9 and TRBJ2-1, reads DTGVSQNPRHKITKRGQNVTFRCDPISEHNRLYWYRQTLGQGPEFLTYFQNEAQLEKSRLLSDRFSAERPKGSFSTLEIQRTEQGDSAMYLCASSARGNGEQFFGPGTRLTVL.

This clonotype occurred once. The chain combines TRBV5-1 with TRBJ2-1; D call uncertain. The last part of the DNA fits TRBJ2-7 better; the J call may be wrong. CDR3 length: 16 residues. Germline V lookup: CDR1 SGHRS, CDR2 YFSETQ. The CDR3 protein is CASSLEGPEPCSEQYF. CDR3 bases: TGCGCCAGCAGCTTGGAAGGTCCAGAGCCTTGCTCCGAGCAGTACTTC.

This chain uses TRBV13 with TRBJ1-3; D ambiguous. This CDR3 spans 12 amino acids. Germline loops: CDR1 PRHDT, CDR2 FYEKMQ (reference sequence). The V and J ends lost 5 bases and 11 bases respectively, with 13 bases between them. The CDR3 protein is CASSKDGFPIYF. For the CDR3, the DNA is TGTGCCAGCAGCAAGGACGGGTTCCCCATATATTTT.

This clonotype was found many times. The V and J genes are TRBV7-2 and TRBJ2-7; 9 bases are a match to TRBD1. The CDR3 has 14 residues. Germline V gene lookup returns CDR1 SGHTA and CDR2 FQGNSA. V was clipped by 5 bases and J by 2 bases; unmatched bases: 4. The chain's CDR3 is CASSRQGGPYEQYF. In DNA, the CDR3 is TGTGCCAGCAGCCGACAGGGGGGTCCCTACGAGCAGTACTTC.

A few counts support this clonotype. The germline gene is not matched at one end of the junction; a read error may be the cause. CDR3 region: CATSRGRNVQYF. CDR3 in DNA: TGTGCCACCAGCCGGGGTCGAAACGTTCAGTACTTC. The chain joins TRBV5-8 to TRBJ2-4; TRBD2 might be the D (5 bases). The CDR3 runs to 12 residues. Germline loops: CDR1 SGHTS, CDR2 YDEGEE.

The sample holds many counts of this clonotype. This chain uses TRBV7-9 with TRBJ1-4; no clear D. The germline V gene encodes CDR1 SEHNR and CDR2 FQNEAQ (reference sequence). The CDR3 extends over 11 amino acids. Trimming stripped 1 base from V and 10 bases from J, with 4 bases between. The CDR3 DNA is TGTGCCAGCAGCTTAGGAGGAAAACTGTTTTTT. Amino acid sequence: CASSLGGKLFF.

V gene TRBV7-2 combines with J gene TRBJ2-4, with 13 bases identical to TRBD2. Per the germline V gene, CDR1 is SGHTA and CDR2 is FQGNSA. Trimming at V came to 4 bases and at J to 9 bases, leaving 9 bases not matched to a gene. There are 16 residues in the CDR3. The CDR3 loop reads CASSSQLAGGLGIQYF. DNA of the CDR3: TGTGCCAGCAGCTCACAACTAGCGGGGGGGCTTGGCATTCAGTACTTC.

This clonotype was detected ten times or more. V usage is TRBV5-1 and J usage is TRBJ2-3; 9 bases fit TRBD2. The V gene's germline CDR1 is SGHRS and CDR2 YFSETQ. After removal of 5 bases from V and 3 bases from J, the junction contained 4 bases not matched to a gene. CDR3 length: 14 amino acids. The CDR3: CASRRGGPTDTQYF. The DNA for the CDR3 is TGCGCCAGCAGGCGGGGGGGTCCTACAGATACGCAGTATTTT.

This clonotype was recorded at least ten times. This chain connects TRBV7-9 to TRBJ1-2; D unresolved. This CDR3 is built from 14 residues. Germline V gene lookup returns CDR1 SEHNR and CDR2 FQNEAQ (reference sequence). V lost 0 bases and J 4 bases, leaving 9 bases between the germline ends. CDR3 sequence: CASSLAEGSYGYTF. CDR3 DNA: TGTGCCAGCAGCTTAGCCGAGGGTTCCTATGGCTACACCTTC.

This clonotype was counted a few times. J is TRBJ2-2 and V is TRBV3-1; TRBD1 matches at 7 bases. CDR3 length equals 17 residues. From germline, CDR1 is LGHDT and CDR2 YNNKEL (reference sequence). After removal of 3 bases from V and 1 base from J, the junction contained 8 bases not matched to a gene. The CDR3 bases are TGTGCCAGCAGCCACCGCCAAACAGGGGAGAACACCGGGGAGCTGTTTTTT. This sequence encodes CASSHRQTGENTGELFF.

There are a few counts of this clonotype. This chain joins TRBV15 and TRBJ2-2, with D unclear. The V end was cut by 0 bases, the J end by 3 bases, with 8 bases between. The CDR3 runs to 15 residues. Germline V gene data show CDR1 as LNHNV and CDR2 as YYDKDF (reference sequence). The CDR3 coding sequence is TGTGCCACCAGCAGAGATCGGAGCTACACCGGGGAGCTGTTTTTT. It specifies CATSRDRSYTGELFF.

CDR3 residues: CSALPGTGTYEQYF. In DNA, the CDR3 is TGCAGTGCTCTTCCCGGGACAGGCACCTACGAGCAGTACTTC. This chain uses TRBV20-1 with TRBJ2-4; 8 positions agree with TRBD1. The closer fit of TRBJ2-7 to the DNA end suggests the J call may be wrong. Germline V lookup: CDR1 DFQATT, CDR2 SNEGSKA (reference sequence). This CDR3 has 14 amino acids.

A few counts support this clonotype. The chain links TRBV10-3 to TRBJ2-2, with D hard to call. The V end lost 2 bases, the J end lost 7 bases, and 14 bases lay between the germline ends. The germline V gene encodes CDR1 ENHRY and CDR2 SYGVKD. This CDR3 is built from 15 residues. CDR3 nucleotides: TGTGCCATCAGTGAGCGGAGTCTCCGAAACGGGGAGCTGTTTTTT. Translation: CAISERSLRNGELFF.

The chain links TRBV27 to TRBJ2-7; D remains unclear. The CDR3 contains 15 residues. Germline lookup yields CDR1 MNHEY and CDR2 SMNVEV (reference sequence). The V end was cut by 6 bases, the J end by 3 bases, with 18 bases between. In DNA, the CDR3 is TGTGCCAGCAGGAACCTAAGGGTTGGTTGCTACGAGCAGTACTTC. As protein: CASRNLRVGCYEQYF.

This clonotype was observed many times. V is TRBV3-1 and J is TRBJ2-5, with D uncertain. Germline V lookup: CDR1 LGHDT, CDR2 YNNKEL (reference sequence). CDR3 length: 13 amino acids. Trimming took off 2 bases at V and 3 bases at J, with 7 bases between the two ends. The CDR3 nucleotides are TGTGCCAGCAGCCAACAATTGGAAGAGACCCAGTACTTC. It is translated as CASSQQLEETQYF.

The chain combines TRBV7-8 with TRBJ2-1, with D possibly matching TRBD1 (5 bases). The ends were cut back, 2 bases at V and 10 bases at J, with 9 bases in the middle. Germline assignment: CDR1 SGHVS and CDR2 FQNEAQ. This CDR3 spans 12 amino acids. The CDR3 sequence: CASSLYRQEQFF. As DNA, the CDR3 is TGTGCCAGCAGCTTATATAGACAGGAGCAGTTCTTC.

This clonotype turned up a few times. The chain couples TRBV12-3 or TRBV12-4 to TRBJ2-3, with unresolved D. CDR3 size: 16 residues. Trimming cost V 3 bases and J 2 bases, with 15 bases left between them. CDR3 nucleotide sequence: TGTGCCAGCAGTTTGAGGCTAGAGGCCTCCACAGATACGCAGTATTTT. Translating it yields CASSLRLEASTDTQYF.

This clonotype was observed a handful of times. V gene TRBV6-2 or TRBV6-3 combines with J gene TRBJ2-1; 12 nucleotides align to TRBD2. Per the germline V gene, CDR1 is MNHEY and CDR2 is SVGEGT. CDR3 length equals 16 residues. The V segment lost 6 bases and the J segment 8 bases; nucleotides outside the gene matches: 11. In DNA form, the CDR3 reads TGTGCCAGCAGCTCCCAGACTAGCGGGAGAAGAGATGAGCAGTTCTTC. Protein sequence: CASSSQTSGRRDEQFF.

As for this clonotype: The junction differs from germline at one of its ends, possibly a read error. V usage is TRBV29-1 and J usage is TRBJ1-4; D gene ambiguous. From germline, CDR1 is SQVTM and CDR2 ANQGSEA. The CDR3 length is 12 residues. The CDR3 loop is CSPDGLNEKRFF. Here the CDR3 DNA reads TGCAGCCCGGACGGACTGAATGAAAAACGGTTTTTT. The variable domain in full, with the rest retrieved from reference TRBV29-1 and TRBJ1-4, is SAVISQKPSRDICQRGTSLTIQCQVDSQVTMMFWYRQQPGQSLTLIATANQGSEATYESGFVIDKFPISRPNLTFSTLTVSNMSPEDSSIYLCSPDGLNEKRFFGSGTQLSVL.

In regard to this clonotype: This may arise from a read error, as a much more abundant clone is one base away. DNA of the CDR3: TGTGCCAGCAGTCGGGCAGGGTCGGAGGGGGAGACCCAGTACTTC. This sequence encodes CASSRAGSEGETQYF. The V and J genes are TRBV12-3 or TRBV12-4 and TRBJ2-5; tentative D call: TRBD2 (6 bases). The CDR3 sequence is 15 residues long. V gave up 5 bases and J gave up 5 bases, with 18 bases separating them.